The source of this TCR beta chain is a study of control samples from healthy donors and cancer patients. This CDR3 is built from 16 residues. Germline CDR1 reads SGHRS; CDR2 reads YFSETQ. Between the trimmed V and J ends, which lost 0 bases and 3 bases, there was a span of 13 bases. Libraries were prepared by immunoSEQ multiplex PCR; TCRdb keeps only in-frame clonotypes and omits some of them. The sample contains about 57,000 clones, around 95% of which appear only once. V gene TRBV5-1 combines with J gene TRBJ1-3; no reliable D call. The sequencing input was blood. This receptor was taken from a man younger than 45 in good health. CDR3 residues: CASSLDRVSGGNTIYF. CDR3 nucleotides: TGCGCCAGCAGCTTGGATAGGGTTTCGGGTGGAAACACCATATATTTT.